The present T cell receptor (beta chain) was sequenced within a study of blood T cell repertoires in COVID-19. V dropped 0 bases and J dropped 0 bases, with 9 bases sitting between them. Germline assignment: CDR1 LGHNA and CDR2 YSLEER. The CDR3 length is 16 residues. As originally analysed: Quantification of nucleated cells was approximated via reference gene primer amplification. The repertoire was sequenced with immunoSEQ multiplex PCR; TCRdb's copy has only in-frame clones and lacks some. That table gives V, J and clone size, and the DNA gave D and trimming. The table lists fewer than 40,000 clones, 85% to 90% of them singletons.

The source is a man in his sixties with active COVID-19. V usage is TRBV4-3 and J usage is TRBJ1-3; D call uncertain. The source material was peripheral blood. The CDR3 is CASSQDDFSSGNTIYF. As DNA, the CDR3 is TGCGCCAGCAGCCAAGACGATTTCAGCTCTGGAAACACCATATATTTT.